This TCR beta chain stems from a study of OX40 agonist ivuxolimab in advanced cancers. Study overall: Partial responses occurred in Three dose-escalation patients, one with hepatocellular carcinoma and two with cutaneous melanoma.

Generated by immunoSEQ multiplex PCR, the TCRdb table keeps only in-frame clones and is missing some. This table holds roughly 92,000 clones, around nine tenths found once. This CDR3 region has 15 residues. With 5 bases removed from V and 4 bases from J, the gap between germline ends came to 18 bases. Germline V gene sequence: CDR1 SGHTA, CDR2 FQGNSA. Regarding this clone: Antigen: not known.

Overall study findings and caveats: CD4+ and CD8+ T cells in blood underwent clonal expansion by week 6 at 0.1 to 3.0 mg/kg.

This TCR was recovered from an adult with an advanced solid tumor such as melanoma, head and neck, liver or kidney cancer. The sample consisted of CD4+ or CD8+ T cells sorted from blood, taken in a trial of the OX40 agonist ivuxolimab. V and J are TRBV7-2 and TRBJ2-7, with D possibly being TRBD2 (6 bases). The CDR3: CASSGPPAGGYEQYF. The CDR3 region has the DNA TGTGCCAGCAGCGGACCGCCAGCGGGTGGGTACGAGCAGTACTTC.